The clone carrying this T cell receptor (beta chain) was found many times. The sample originates from a study of blood T cells in healthy people across ages. CDR1 and CDR2 (germline): SEHNR, FQNEAQ (reference sequence). Deletions cut 5 bases from V and 8 bases from J, with 10 bases between. This CDR3 contains 12 residues. The use of a sample-barcoded 5' primer and a J-beta primer mix characterized a second PCR of about 7 to 12 cycles. Using its own MiXCR run on the 5' RACE reads, TCRdb lists one record per CDR3 protein. The table shows about 1.1 million distinct CDR3 sequences, with 35% to 40% occurring only once.

The specimen sequenced was blood. This clonotype was obtained from a man aged 18 to 30 in good health. The rearrangement links TRBV7-9 to TRBJ2-1; possibly TRBD1 for D (5 bases). The CDR3 sequence is CASSPQGDEQFF. The CDR3 coding sequence is TGTGCCAGCAGCCCCCAAGGGGATGAGCAGTTCTTC.